This T cell receptor (beta chain) is drawn from a study of shared clonotypes between healthy human individuals. General study points: Sharing of clonotypes among donors was expected to vary with sequencing depth.

Turning to this clone: Its antigen is still unknown. This likely came from a read error, as a far larger clone is one base away.

Researchers drew on roughly 100 million PBMCs for genomic DNA from unsorted samples. The germline V and J ends were trimmed by 4 bases and 5 bases, with 17 bases remaining between them. CDR1 LGHNA and CDR2 YSLEER come from the germline V gene. CDR3 length: 15 amino acids. Genomic DNA (from each subset) was split evenly across several immunoSEQ plates. Ten immunoSEQ deep assay plates were used by the authors to sequence unsorted PBMC DNA. Sequencing was performed with immunoSEQ multiplex PCR; in TCRdb, only in-frame clones are kept and a portion is missing. The sample consists of some 490,000 clones, over 70% of them appearing once.

This TCR was recovered from a woman aged 40 to 50 in good health. Some clones in this sample may be carry-over from other donors' samples. The sample comprised PBMCs. V gene TRBV4-3 combines with J gene TRBJ1-2, with D perhaps TRBD1 (6 bases). CDR3 bases: TGCGCCAGCAGCCTAACAGGGAAGTCTAGGTATGGCTACACCTTC. This sequence encodes CASSLTGKSRYGYTF.